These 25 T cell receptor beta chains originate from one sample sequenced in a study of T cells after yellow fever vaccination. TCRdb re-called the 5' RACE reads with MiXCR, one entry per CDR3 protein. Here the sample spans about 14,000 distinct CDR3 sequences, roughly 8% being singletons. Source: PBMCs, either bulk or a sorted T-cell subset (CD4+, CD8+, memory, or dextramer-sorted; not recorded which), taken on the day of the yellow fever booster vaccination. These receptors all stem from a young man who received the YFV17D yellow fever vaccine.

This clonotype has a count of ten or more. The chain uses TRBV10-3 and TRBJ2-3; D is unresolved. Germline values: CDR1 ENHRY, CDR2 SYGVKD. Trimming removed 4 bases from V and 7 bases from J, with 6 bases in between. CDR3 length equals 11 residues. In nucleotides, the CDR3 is TGTGCCATCAGTGCAGGAAATACGCAGTATTTT. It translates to CAISAGNTQYF.

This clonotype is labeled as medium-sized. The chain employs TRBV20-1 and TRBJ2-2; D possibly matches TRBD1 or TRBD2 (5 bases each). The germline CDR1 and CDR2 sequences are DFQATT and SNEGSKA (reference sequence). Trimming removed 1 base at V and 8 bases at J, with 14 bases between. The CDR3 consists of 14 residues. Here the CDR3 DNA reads TGCAGTGCTAGAGCCGGGACCCTAGTTGGGGAGCTGTTTTTT. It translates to CSARAGTLVGELFF.

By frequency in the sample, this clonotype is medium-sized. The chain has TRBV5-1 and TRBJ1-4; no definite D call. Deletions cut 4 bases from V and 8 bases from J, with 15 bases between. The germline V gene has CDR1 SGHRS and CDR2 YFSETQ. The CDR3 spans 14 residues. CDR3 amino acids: CASSPWDAREKLFF. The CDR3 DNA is TGCGCCAGCAGCCCCTGGGATGCGCGGGAAAAACTGTTTTTT.

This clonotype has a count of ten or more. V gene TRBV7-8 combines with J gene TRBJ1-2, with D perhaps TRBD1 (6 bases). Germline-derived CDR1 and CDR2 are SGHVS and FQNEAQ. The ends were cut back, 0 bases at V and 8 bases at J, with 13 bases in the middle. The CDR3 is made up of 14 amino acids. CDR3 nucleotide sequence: TGTGCCAGCAGCTTAGCGTTACAGGGACGGGGCTACACCTTC. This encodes CASSLALQGRGYTF.

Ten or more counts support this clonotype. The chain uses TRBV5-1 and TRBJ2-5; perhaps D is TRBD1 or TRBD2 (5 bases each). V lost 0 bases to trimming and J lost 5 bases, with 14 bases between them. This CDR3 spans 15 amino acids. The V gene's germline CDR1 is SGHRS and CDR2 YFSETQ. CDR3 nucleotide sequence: TGCGCCAGCAGCTTGGGAACAGGACTGGGCGAGACCCAGTACTTC. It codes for CASSLGTGLGETQYF.

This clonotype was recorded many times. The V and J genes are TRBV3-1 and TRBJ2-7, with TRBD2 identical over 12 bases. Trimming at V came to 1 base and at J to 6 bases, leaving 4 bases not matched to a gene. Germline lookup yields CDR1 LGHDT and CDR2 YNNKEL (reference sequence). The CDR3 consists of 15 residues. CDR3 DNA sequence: TGTGCCAGCAGCCAAGGAACTAGCGGGGGGCGCGAGCAGTACTTC. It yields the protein CASSQGTSGGREQYF.

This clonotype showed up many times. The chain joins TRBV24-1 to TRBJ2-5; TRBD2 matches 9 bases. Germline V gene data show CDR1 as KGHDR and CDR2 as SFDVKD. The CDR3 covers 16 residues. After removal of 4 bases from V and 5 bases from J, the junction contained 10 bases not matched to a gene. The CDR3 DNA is TGTGCCACCAGTGAACGAGCGGGGGGCAGTGAGGAGACCCAGTACTTC. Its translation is CATSERAGGSEETQYF.

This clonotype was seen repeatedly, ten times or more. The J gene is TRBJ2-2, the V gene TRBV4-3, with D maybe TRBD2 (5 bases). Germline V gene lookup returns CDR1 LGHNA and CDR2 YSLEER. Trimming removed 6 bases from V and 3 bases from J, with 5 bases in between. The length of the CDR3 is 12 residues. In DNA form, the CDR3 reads TGCGCCAGCAGGGACTACACCGGGGAGCTGTTTTTT. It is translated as CASRDYTGELFF.

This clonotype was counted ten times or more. CDR3 sequence reads: CSARLGRETQYF. The CDR3 coding sequence is TGCAGCGCGAGGCTGGGCCGAGAGACCCAGTACTTC. V is TRBV29-1 and J is TRBJ2-5; no reliable D call. Germline V gene sequence: CDR1 SQVTM, CDR2 ANQGSEA. Trimming cost V 7 bases and J 4 bases, with 13 bases left between them. The CDR3 has 12 residues. The entire variable domain, with the rest obtained from reference TRBV29-1 and TRBJ2-5, is as follows: SAVISQKPSRDICQRGTSLTIQCQVDSQVTMMFWYRQQPGQSLTLIATANQGSEATYESGFVIDKFPISRPNLTFSTLTVSNMSPEDSSIYLCSARLGRETQYFGPGTRLLVL.

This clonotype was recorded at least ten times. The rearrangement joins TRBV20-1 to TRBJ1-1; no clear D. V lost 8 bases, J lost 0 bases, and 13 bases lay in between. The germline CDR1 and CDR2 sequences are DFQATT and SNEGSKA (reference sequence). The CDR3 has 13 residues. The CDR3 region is CSTGPQMNTEAFF. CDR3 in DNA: TGCAGTACCGGGCCCCAGATGAACACTGAAGCTTTCTTT.

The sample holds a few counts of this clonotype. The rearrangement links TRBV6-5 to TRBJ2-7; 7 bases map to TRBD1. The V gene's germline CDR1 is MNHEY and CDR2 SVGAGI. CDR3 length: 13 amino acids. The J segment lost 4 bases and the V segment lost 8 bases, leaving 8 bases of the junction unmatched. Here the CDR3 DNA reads TGTGCCAGCTCCGGGACAGTTCCTTACGAGCAGTACTTC. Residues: CASSGTVPYEQYF.

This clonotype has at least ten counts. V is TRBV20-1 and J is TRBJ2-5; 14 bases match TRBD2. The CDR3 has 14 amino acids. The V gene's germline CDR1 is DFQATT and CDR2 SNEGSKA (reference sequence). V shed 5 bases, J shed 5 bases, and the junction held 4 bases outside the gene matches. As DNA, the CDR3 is TGCAGTGCTGAGACTAGCGGGGGGGCGGAGACCCAGTACTTC. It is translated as CSAETSGGAETQYF.

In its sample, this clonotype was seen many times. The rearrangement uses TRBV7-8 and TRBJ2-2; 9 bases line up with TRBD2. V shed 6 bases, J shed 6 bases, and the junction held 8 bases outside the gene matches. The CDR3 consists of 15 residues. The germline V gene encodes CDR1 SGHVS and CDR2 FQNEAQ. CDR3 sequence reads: CASRRPGLAAGELFF. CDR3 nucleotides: TGTGCCAGCAGACGCCCGGGACTAGCTGCCGGGGAGCTGTTTTTT. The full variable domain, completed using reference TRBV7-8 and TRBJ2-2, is GAGVSQSPRYKVAKRGQDVALRCDPISGHVSLFWYQQALGQGPEFLTYFQNEAQLDKSGLPSDRFFAERPEGSVSTLKIQRTQQEDSAVYLCASRRPGLAAGELFFGEGSRLTVL.

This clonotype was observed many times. The CDR3 here is CASSVQGLSYNEQFF. The CDR3, as DNA: TGTGCCAGCAGCGTTCAGGGGTTATCCTACAATGAGCAGTTCTTC. The chain combines TRBV5-5 with TRBJ2-1; perhaps TRBD1 as D (6 bases). Germline assignment: CDR1 SGHKS and CDR2 YYEKEE (reference sequence). The CDR3 runs to 15 residues. The ends were cut back, 4 bases at V and 1 base at J, with 12 bases in the middle.

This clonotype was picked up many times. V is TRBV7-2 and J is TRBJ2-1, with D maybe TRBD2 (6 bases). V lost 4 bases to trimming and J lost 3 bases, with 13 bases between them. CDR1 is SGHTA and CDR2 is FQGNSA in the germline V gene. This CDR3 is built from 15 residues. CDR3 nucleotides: TGTGCCAGCAGCTCTACTAGCATGAACTACAATGAGCAGTTCTTC. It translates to CASSSTSMNYNEQFF.

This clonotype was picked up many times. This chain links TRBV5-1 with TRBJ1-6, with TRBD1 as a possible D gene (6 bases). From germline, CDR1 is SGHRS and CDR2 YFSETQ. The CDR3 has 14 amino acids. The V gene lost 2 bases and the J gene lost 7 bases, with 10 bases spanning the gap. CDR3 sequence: CASSFPDRNSPLHF. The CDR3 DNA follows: TGCGCCAGCAGCTTTCCGGACAGAAATTCACCCCTCCACTTT.

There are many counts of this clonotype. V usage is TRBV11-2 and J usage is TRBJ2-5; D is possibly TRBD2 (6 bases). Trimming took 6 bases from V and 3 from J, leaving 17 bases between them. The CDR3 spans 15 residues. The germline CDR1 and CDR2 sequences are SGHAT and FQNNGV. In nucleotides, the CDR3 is TGTGCCAGCAGTCCGCTCCGGGGGAAGAAAGAGACCCAGTACTTC. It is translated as CASSPLRGKKETQYF.

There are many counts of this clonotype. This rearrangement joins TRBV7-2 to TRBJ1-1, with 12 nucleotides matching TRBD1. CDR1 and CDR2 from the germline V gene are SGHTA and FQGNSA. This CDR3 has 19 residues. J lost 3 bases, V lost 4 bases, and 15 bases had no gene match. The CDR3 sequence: CASSSSGTGGNPLYTEAFF. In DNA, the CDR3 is TGTGCCAGCAGCTCGTCCGGGACAGGGGGCAACCCGCTTTACACTGAAGCTTTCTTT. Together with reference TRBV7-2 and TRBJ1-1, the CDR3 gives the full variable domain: GAGVSQSPSNKVTEKGKDVELRCDPISGHTALYWYRQSLGQGLEFLIYFQGNSAPDKSGLPSDRFSAERTGGSVSTLTIQRTQQEDSAVYLCASSSSGTGGNPLYTEAFFGQGTRLTVV.

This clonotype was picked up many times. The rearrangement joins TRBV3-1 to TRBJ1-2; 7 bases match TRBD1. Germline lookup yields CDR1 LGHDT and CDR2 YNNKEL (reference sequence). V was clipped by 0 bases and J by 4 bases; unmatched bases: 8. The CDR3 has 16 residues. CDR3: CASSQDQGGGGYGYTF. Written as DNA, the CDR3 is TGTGCCAGCAGCCAAGACCAGGGGGGTGGGGGCTATGGCTACACCTTC. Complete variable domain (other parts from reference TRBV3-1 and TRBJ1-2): DTAVSQTPKYLVTQMGNDKSIKCEQNLGHDTMYWYKQDSKKFLKIMFSYNNKELIINETVPNRFSPKSPDKAHLNLHINSLELGDSAVYFCASSQDQGGGGYGYTFGSGTRLTVV.

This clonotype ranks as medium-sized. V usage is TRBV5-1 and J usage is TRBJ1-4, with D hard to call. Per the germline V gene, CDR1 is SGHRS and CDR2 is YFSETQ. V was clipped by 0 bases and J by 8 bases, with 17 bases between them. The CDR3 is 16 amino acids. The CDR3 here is CASSLGPSGDGEKLFF. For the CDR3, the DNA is TGCGCCAGCAGCTTGGGTCCGTCGGGAGATGGGGAAAAACTGTTTTTT.

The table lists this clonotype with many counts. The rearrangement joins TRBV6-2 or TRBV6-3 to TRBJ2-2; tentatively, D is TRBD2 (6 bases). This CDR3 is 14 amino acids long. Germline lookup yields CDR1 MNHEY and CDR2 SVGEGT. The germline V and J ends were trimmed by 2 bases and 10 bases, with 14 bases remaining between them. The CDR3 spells CASSYRLEGTELFF. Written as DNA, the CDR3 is TGTGCCAGCAGTTACCGACTGGAGGGTACGGAGCTGTTTTTT.

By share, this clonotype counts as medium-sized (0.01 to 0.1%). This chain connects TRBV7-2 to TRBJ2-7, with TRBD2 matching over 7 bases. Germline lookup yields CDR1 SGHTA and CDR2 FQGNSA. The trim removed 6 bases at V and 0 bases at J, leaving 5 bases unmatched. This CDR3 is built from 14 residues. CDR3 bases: TGTGCCAGCAGTTCGGGGGGTAACTCCTACGAGCAGTACTTC. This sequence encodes CASSSGGNSYEQYF.

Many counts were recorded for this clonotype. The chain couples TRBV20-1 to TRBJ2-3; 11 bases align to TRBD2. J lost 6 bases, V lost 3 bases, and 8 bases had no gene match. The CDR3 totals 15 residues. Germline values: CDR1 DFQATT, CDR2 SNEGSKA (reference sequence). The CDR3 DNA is TGCAGTGCTAGTCCGCTAGCGGGGGGAGATGATACGCAGTATTTT. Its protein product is CSASPLAGGDDTQYF.

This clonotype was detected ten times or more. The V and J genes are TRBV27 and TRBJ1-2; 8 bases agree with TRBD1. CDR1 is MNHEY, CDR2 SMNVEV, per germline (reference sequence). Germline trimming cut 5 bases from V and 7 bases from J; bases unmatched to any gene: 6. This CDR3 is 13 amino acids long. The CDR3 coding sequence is TGTGCCAGCAGTCCACGGACAGGGTTTGGCTACACCTTC. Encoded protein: CASSPRTGFGYTF.

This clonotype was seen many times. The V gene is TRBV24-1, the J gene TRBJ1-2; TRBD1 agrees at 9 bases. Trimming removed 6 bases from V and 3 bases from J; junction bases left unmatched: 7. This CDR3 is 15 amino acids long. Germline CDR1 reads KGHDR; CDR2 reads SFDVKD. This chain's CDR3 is CATSLRTGGDYGYTF. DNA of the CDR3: TGTGCCACCAGTTTAAGAACAGGGGGCGACTATGGCTACACCTTC.